This T cell receptor (beta chain) appears in the sequencing data of a study of cytomegalovirus exposure and HLA in healthy donors. 60 Vbeta and 13 Jbeta primers were used in PCR. Using immunoSEQ multiplex PCR, the repertoire was profiled, and TCRdb retains in-frame clones only, with some absent. The top ten hold 0.95% to 1.1% of the sample, which has around 150,000 clones, around 80% seen once. Comment on this clone: As yet, its antigen is unknown.

Germline V gives CDR1 ENHRY, CDR2 SYGVKD. The CDR3 has 16 residues. The V and J ends lost 2 bases and 2 bases, in that order; junction bases with no gene match: 1. Overall study findings and caveats: Within an earlier analysis, most TCR beta V segments proved productive either about 90% or about 30% of the time. Cytomegalovirus status, reportedly, was diagnosed with high specificity and sensitivity by the classifier. In a later analysis, parvovirus B19, influenza, CMV and Epstein-Barr virus appeared linked to several top co-occurrence clusters. It was in a later analysis that TCR association rates were seen to vary by HLA locus, highest for DRB1 and lowest for HLA-C.

Sequencing input: PBMCs. The rearrangement links TRBV10-3 to TRBJ2-7; the match to TRBD2 covers 15 bases. The sequence derives from a woman in her forties in good health and CMV-seronegative. In nucleotides, the CDR3 is TGTGCCATCAGTGAGGGGACTAGCGGGAGGCCCTACGAGCAGTACTTC. Its protein is CAISEGTSGRPYEQYF.